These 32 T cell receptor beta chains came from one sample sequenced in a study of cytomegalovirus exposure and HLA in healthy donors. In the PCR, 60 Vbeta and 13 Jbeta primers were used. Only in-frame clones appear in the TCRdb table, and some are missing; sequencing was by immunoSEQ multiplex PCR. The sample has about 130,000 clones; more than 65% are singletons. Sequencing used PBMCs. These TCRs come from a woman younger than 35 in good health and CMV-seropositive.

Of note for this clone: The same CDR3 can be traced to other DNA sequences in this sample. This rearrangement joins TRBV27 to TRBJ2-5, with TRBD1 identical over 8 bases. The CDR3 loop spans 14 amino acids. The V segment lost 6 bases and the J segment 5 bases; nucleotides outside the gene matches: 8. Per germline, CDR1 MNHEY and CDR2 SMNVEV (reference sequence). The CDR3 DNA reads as TGTGCCAGCAGCGATCAGGACAGGGTGGAGACCCAGTACTTC. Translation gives CASSDQDRVETQYF.

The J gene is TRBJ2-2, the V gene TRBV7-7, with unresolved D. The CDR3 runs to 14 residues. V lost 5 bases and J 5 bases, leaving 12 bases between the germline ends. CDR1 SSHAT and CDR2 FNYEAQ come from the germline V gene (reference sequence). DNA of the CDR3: TGTGCCAGCAGCCGAGAGAAGTTTACCGGGGAGCTGTTTTTT. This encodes CASSREKFTGELFF.

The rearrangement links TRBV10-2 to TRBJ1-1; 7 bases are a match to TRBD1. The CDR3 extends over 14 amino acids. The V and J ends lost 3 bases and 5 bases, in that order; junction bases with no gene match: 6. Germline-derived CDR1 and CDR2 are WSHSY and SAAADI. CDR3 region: CASSDGTEGTEAFF. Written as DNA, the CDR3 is TGCGCCAGCAGTGACGGGACAGAGGGGACTGAAGCTTTCTTT.

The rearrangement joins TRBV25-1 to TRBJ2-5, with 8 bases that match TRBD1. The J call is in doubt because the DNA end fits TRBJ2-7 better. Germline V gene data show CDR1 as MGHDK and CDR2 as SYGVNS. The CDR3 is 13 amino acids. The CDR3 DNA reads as TGTGCCAGCAGAAGACAGGGGAACGGCGAGCAGTACTTC. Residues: CASRRQGNGEQYF.

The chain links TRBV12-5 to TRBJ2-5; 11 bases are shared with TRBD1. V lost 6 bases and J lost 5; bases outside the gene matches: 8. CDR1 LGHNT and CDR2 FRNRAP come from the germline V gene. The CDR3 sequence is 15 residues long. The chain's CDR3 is CASGTGQGAGETQYF. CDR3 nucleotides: TGTGCTAGTGGCACCGGACAGGGGGCGGGCGAGACCCAGTACTTC.

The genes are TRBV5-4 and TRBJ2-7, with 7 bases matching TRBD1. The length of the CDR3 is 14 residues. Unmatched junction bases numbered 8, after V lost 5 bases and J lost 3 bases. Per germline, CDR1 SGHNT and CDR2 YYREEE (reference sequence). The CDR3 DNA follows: TGTGCCAGCAGTCGCGACAGGGTGGGCTACGAGCAGTACTTC. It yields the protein CASSRDRVGYEQYF. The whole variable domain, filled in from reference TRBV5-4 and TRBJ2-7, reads ETGVTQSPTHLIKTRGQQVTLRCSSQSGHNTVSWYQQALGQGPQFIFQYYREEENGRGNFPPRFSGLQFPNYSSELNVNALELDDSALYLCASSRDRVGYEQYFGPGTRLTVT.

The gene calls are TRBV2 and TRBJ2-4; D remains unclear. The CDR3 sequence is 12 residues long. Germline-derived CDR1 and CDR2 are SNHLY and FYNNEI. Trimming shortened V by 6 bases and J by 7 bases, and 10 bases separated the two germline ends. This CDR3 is CASRLTSNIQYF. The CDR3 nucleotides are TGTGCCAGCAGACTGACTTCGAACATTCAGTACTTC.

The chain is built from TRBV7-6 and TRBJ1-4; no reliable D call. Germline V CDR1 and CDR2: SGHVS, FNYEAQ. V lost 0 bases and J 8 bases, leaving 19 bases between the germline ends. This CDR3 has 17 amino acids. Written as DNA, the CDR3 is TGTGCCAGCAGCTTAGCCCAATGGGAGGGAATCGACGAAAAACTGTTTTTT. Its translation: CASSLAQWEGIDEKLFF.

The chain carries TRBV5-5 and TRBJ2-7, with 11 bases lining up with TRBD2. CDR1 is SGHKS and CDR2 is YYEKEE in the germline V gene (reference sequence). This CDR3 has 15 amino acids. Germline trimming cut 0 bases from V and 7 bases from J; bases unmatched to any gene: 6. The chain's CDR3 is CASSLGVAGGPEQYF. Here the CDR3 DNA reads TGTGCCAGCAGCTTGGGAGTAGCGGGGGGGCCGGAGCAGTACTTC.

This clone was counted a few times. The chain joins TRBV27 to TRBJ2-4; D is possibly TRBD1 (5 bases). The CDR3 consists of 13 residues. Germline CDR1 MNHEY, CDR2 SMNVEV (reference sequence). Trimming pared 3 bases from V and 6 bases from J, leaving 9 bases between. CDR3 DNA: TGTGCCAGCAGTTTCCGAGACAGAAACATTCAGTACTTC. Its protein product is CASSFRDRNIQYF.

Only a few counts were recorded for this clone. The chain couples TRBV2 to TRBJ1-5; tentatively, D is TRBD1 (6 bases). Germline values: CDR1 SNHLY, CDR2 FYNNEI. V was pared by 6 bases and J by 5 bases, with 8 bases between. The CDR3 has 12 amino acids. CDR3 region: CASRAGDQPQHF. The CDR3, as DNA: TGTGCCAGCAGAGCAGGGGATCAGCCCCAGCATTTT.

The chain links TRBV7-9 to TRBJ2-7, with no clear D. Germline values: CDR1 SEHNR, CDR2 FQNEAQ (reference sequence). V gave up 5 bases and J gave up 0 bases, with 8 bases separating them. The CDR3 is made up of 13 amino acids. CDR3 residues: CASSRASSYEQYF. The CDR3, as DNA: TGTGCCAGCAGCCGCGCTAGCTCCTACGAGCAGTACTTC.

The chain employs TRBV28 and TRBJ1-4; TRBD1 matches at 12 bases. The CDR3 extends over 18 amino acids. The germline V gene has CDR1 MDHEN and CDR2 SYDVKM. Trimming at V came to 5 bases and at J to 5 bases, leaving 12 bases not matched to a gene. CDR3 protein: CASSPPAGTGGRNEKLFF. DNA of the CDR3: TGTGCCAGCAGTCCCCCCGCAGGGACAGGGGGCCGCAATGAAAAACTGTTTTTT.

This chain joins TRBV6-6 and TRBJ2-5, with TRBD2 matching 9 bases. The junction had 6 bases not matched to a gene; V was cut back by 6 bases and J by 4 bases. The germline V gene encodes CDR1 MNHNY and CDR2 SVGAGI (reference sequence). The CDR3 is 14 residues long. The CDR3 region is CASRHAGGLETQYF. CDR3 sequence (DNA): TGTGCCAGCAGGCATGCGGGGGGGCTAGAGACCCAGTACTTC.

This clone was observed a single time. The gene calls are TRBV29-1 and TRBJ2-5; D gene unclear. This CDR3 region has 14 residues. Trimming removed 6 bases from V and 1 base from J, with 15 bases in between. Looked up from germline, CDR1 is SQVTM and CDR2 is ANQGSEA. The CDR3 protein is CSVAGGGSQETQYF. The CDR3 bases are TGCAGCGTCGCCGGCGGTGGCAGCCAAGAGACCCAGTACTTC. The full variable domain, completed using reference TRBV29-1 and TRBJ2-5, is SAVISQKPSRDICQRGTSLTIQCQVDSQVTMMFWYRQQPGQSLTLIATANQGSEATYESGFVIDKFPISRPNLTFSTLTVSNMSPEDSSIYLCSVAGGGSQETQYFGPGTRLLVL.

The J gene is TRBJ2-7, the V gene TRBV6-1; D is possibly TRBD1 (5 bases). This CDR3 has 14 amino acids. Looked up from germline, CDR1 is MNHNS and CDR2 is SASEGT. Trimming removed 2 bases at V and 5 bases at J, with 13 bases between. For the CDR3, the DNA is TGTGCCAGCAGTGAACTCCCCACAGGAAACGAGCAGTACTTC. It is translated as CASSELPTGNEQYF.

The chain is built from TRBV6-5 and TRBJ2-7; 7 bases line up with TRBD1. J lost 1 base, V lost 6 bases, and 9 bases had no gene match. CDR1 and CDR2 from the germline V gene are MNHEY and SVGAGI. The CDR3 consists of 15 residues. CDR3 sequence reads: CASSIDRASSYEQYF. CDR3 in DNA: TGTGCCAGCAGCATAGACAGGGCCTCTTCCTACGAGCAGTACTTC.

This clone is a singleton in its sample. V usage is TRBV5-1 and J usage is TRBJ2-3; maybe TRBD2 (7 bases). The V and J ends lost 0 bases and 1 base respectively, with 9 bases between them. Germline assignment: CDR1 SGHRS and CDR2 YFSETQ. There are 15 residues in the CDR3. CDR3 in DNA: TGCGCCAGCAGCTTGGAGGGGGGGGGCACAGATACGCAGTATTTT. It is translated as CASSLEGGGTDTQYF.

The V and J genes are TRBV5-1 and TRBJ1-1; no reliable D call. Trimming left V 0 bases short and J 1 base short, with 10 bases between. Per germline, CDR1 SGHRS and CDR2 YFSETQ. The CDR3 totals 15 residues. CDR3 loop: CASSLGGQTNTEAFF. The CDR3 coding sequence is TGCGCCAGCAGCTTGGGAGGCCAGACGAACACTGAAGCTTTCTTT.

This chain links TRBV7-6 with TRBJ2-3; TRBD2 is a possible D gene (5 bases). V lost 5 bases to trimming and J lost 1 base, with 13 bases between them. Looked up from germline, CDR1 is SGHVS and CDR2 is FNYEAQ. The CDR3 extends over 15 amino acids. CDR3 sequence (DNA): TGTGCCAGCAGCCCCGTGGGGAGCCGCACAGATACGCAGTATTTT. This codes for CASSPVGSRTDTQYF. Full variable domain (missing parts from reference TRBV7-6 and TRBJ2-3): GAGVSQSPRYKVTKRGQDVALRCDPISGHVSLYWYRQALGQGPEFLTYFNYEAQQDKSGLPNDRFSAERPEGSISTLTIQRTEQRDSAMYRCASSPVGSRTDTQYFGPGTRLTVL.

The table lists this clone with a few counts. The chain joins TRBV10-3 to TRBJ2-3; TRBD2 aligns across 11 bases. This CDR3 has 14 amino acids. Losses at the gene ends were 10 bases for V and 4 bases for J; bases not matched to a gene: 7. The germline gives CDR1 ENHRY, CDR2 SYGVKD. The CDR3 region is CATRLAGISDTQYF. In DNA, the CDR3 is TGTGCCACCCGACTAGCGGGGATCTCAGATACGCAGTATTTT.

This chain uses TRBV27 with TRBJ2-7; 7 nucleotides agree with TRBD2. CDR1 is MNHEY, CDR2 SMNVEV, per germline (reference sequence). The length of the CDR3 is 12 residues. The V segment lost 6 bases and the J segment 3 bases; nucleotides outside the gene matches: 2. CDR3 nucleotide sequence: TGTGCCAGCAGCTCGGGGGGCTACGAGCAGTACTTC. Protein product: CASSSGGYEQYF.

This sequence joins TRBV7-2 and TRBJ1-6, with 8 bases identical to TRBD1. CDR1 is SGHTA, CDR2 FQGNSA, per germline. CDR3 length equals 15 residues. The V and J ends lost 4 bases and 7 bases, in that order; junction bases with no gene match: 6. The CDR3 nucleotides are TGTGCCAGCAGCTCCTGGACAGGGCCGAATTCACCCCTCCACTTT. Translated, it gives CASSSWTGPNSPLHF.

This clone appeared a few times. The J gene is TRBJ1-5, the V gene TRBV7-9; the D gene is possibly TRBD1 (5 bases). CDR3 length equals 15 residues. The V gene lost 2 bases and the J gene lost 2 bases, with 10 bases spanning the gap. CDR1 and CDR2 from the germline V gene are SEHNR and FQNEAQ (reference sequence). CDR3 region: CASSLSGLGNQPQHF. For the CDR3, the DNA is TGTGCCAGCAGCTTATCGGGACTGGGCAATCAGCCCCAGCATTTT.

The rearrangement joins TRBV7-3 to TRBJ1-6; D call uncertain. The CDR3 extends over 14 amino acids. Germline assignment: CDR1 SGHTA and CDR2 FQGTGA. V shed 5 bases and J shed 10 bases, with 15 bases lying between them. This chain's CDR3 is CASSPDLEESPLHF. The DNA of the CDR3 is TGTGCCAGCAGCCCCGACCTAGAGGAGTCACCCCTCCACTTT.

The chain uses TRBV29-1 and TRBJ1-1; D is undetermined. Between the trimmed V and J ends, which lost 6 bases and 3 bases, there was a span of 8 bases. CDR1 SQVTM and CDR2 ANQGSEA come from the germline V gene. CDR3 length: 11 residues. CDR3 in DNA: TGCAGCGTCGACACCTACACTGAAGCTTTCTTT. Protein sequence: CSVDTYTEAFF.

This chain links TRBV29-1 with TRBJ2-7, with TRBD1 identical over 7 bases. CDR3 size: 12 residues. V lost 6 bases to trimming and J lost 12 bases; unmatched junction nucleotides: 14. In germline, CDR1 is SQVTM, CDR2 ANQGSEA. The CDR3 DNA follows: TGCAGCGTAGACCGACAGGGCGATGAGGTGTACTTC. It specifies CSVDRQGDEVYF.

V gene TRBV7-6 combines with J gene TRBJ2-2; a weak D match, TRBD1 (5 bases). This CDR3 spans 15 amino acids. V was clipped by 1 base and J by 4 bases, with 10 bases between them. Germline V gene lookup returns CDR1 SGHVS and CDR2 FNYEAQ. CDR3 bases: TGTGCCAGCAGCTTAGGGCCCAGGGCCACCGGGGAGCTGTTTTTT. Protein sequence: CASSLGPRATGELFF.

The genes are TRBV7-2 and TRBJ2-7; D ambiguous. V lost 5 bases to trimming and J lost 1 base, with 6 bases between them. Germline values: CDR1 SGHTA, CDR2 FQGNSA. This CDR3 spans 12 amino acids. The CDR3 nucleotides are TGTGCCAGCAGCCTCACATCCTACGAGCAGTACTTC. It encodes CASSLTSYEQYF.

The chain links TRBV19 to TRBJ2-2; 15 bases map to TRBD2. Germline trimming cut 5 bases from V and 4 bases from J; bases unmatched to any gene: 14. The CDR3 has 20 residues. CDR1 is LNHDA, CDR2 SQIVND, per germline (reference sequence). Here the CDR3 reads CASSDLGFGTSGGFTGELFF. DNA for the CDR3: TGTGCCAGTAGTGACTTAGGATTTGGGACTAGCGGGGGGTTCACCGGGGAGCTGTTTTTT.

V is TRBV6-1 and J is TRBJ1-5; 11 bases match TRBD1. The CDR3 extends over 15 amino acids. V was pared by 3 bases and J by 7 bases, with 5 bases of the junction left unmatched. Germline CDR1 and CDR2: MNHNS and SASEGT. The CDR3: CASSEVGQGGQPQHF. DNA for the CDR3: TGTGCCAGCAGTGAGGTGGGACAGGGGGGCCAGCCCCAGCATTTT.

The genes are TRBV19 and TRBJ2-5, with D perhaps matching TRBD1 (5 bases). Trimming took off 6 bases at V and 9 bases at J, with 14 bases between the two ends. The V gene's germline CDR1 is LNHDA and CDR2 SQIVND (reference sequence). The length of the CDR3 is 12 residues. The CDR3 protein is CASRGQGLAQYF. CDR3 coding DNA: TGTGCCAGTAGAGGGCAGGGTTTGGCCCAGTACTTC.